These T cell receptor beta chains were read from a single sample in a study of shared clonotypes between healthy human individuals. Some clones are missing from TCRdb's copy, which holds only in-frame ones; the method was immunoSEQ multiplex PCR. This repertoire shows over 2 million clones, 85% to 95% found once; its top ten account for 0.13%. Sequencing used naive CD4+ T cells sorted from blood. All receptors come from a man aged 18 to 30 in good health. Both conserved end residues are part of each CDR3. D genes are given only for firm matches. Rows give clone size only sometimes, using once, few, many, or a class for an expanded clone.

len	v_gene	j_gene	d_gene	abundance	CDR3nt	CDR3aa
15	TRBV28	TRBJ1-2	-	-	TGTGCCAGCAGTTTGGCCACTAACGCATTCTATGGCTACACCTTC	CASSLATNAFYGYTF
14	TRBV5-1	TRBJ1-2	-	once	TGCGCCAGCAGCTTGGAAGGGGAACTCTATGGCTACACCTTC	CASSLEGELYGYTF
14	TRBV11-2	TRBJ1-2	-	-	TGTGCCAGCAGCTTAGGAGCTTTCAACTATGGCTACACCTTC	CASSLGAFNYGYTF
18	TRBV4-1	TRBJ1-5	-	-	TGCGCCAGCAGCCAAGTTCTCCCGGCCCTTCGACCTAGGGAGCCCCAGCATTTT	CASSQVLPALRPREPQHF
13	TRBV7-9	TRBJ2-1	TRBD2	once	TGTGCCAGCAGCGAGACTAGCTTGGGTGAGCAGTTCTTC	CASSETSLGEQFF
16	TRBV18	TRBJ2-3	-	-	TGTGCCAGCTCACCACTAGCGGCTGCTAGCACAGATACGCAGTATTTT	CASSPLAAASTDTQYF
11	TRBV6-5	TRBJ1-2	-	-	TGTGCCAGCAGGTCTAACTATGGCTACACCTTC	CASRSNYGYTF
14	TRBV19	TRBJ1-5	-	few	TGTGCCAGTAGTGTACAGGGTTGGGGTCAGCCCCAGCATTTT	CASSVQGWGQPQHF
14	TRBV18	TRBJ1-3	-	-	TGTGCCAGCTCACCCTCGGCCGGGGGAAACACCATATATTTT	CASSPSAGGNTIYF
17	TRBV18	TRBJ1-3	-	-	TGTGCCAGCTCACCTGGCGCCGGCAAATCACTAGGAAACACCATATATTTT	CASSPGAGKSLGNTIYF
14	TRBV6-1	TRBJ1-1	-	-	TGTGCCAGCAGTGAATCTTATGGGGGGACTGAAGCTTTCTTT	CASSESYGGTEAFF
15	TRBV7-8	TRBJ2-1	TRBD2	-	TGTGCCAGCAGCCAAACTAGCGGGATATACAATGAGCAGTTCTTC	CASSQTSGIYNEQFF
16	TRBV10-2	TRBJ2-7	-	once	TGCGCCAGCAGTGTCGACAGGCCTCCTAGCTCCTACGAGCAGTACTTC	CASSVDRPPSSYEQYF
15	TRBV19	TRBJ2-7	TRBD2	-	TGTGCCAGTAGTATAGGGACTAGCGGGACCTACGAGCAGTACTTC	CASSIGTSGTYEQYF
15	TRBV10-2	TRBJ2-3	TRBD2	-	TGCGCCAGCAGTGAGATCAGCGGGAGTACAGATACGCAGTATTTT	CASSEISGSTDTQYF
14	TRBV5-4	TRBJ2-1	TRBD1	-	TGTGCCAGCAGCCCCGGGACAGCTTCCAATGAGCAGTTCTTC	CASSPGTASNEQFF
12	TRBV7-9	TRBJ1-2	-	once	TGTGCCAGCAGTCTTTCAGGGACGGGCTACACCTTC	CASSLSGTGYTF
14	TRBV6-5	TRBJ2-5	-	once	TGTGCCAGCAGGGGACTGACGGGACGGGAGACCCAGTACTTC	CASRGLTGRETQYF
16	TRBV6-5	TRBJ2-7	-	once	TGTGCCAGCAGTTACACAGGGTTAAAGGGTTCCTACGAGCAGTACTTC	CASSYTGLKGSYEQYF
16	TRBV28	TRBJ1-6	TRBD1	-	TGTGCCAGCGTATCAGGGGGGGTAAGGAAAAATTCACCCCTCCACTTT	CASVSGGVRKNSPLHF
15	TRBV5-6	TRBJ2-2	TRBD1	-	TGTGCCAGCAGCTCCAGTAGGGGGCCCACCGGGGAGCTGTTTTTT	CASSSSRGPTGELFF
14	TRBV6-1	TRBJ2-7	TRBD2	-	TGTGCCAGCAGGATAGCGGGAGGTTCCTACGAGCAGTACTTC	CASRIAGGSYEQYF
15	TRBV4-1	TRBJ2-1	-	-	TGCGCCAGCAGCGTCCTAGGGACGGGGCATAATGAGCAGTTCTTC	CASSVLGTGHNEQFF
17	TRBV7-9	TRBJ2-7	-	-	TGTGCCAGCAGCTTAATAGTTGGGACCGGGTCCTCCTACGAGCAGTACTTC	CASSLIVGTGSSYEQYF
14	TRBV18	TRBJ2-2	TRBD1	-	TGTGCCAGCTCACAAGGGACAGGGATCGGGGAGCTGTTTTTT	CASSQGTGIGELFF
14	TRBV18	TRBJ1-6	-	-	TGTGCCAGCTCACCACCGGACCGGGTTGGCCCCCTCCACTTT	CASSPPDRVGPLHF
15	TRBV2	TRBJ1-2	TRBD1	-	TGTGCCAGCACTGAACCCGGACAGGGATTGCCTGGCTACACCTTC	CASTEPGQGLPGYTF
15	TRBV12-5	TRBJ2-7	-	once	TGTGCTAGTGGTTTGAGAAGTAAGACCTCTGACGAGCAGTACTTC	CASGLRSKTSDEQYF
15	TRBV2	TRBJ1-6	TRBD1	-	TGTGCCAGCAGTACCGACAGGGCGGGTAATTCACCCCTCCACTTT	CASSTDRAGNSPLHF
12	TRBV6-1	TRBJ2-7	-	-	TGTGCCAGCAGTGAGTCGGCCCGGGAGCAGTACTTC	CASSESAREQYF
15	TRBV5-1	TRBJ1-1	-	-	TGCGCCAGCAGCTTGGAAGGAGGGATGAACACTGAAGCTTTCTTT	CASSLEGGMNTEAFF
17	TRBV9	TRBJ2-2	TRBD2	-	TGTGCCAGCAGCGCGAGACTAGCGGGAGTGATTACCGGGGAGCTGTTTTTT	CASSARLAGVITGELFF
16	TRBV7-9	TRBJ2-1	TRBD1	-	TGTGCCAGCAGCGCCGAGGGGGCCGCCTCCTACAATGAGCAGTTCTTC	CASSAEGAASYNEQFF
13	TRBV7-7	TRBJ2-1	-	-	TGTGCTAGCAGCGATGACAGGTACAACGAGCAGTTCTTC	CASSDDRYNEQFF
15	TRBV6-5	TRBJ1-5	-	-	TGTGCCAGCAGTTACGGGTCAGGTAGCAATCAGCCCCAGCATTTT	CASSYGSGSNQPQHF
15	TRBV28	TRBJ2-1	-	-	TGTGCCAGCAGTATTACCGGACGGAGCAACAATGAGCAGTTCTTC	CASSITGRSNNEQFF
18	TRBV7-9	TRBJ2-7	TRBD2	once	TGTGCCAGCAGCCCCACCGGGACTAGCGGGAAGGGTCCTGACGAGCAGTACTTC	CASSPTGTSGKGPDEQYF
16	TRBV1	TRBJ1-1	-	once	TGCACCAGCAGCCTCAGACGATTCGCACCTCCCACTGAAGCTTTCTTT	CTSSLRRFAPPTEAFF
16	TRBV4-1	TRBJ1-5	TRBD1	-	TGCGCCAGCAGCCAGAGTCCACAGGGGAAAGGTCAGCCCCAGCATTTT	CASSQSPQGKGQPQHF
15	TRBV19	TRBJ2-2	TRBD2	-	TGTGCCAGTAGTACTAGCGGGGGATACACCGGGGAGCTGTTTTTT	CASSTSGGYTGELFF
14	TRBV9	TRBJ2-2	-	-	TGTGCCAGCAGCGTACCCGCGAACACCGGGGAGCTGTTTTTT	CASSVPANTGELFF
14	TRBV5-1	TRBJ2-7	-	-	TGCGCCAGCAGACCCGGCCGAGGAAGTCACGAGCAGTACTTC	CASRPGRGSHEQYF
18	TRBV7-9	TRBJ1-2	-	-	TGTGCCAGCAGCTCAGCCATGGGTTCACCCGGGGGAGCCTATGGCTACACCTTC	CASSSAMGSPGGAYGYTF
15	TRBV5-1	TRBJ2-5	TRBD2	-	TGCGCCAGCAGCTCGAGCGGGATGCGGGGCGAGACCCAGTACTTC	CASSSSGMRGETQYF
17	TRBV5-6	TRBJ1-5	TRBD1	-	TGTGCCAGCAGCTTGCAACCTGGGACAGGACTCAATCAGCCCCAGCATTTT	CASSLQPGTGLNQPQHF
16	TRBV19	TRBJ2-7	TRBD1	-	TGTGCCAGTAGTATAGACTGGGACAGTCCCACCTACGAGCAGTACTTC	CASSIDWDSPTYEQYF
14	TRBV4-2	TRBJ2-7	-	-	TGTGCCAGCAGCCAAGGAGCGGGACAGCTACATCCGTACTTC	CASSQGAGQLHPYF
12	TRBV29-1	TRBJ2-3	-	-	TGCAGCGTGGGGGAAGGCACAGATACGCAGTATTTT	CSVGEGTDTQYF
14	TRBV4-1	TRBJ2-3	-	-	TGCGCCAGCAGCCAAAGCGCTAGCACAGATACGCAGTATTTT	CASSQSASTDTQYF
11	TRBV28	TRBJ1-5	-	-	TGTGCCAGCAGTTTTGCTCAGCCCCAGCATTTT	CASSFAQPQHF
13	TRBV7-9	TRBJ1-1	-	-	TGTGCCAGCAGCCACGACAGGAACACTGAAGCTTTCTTT	CASSHDRNTEAFF
15	TRBV6-5	TRBJ2-5	TRBD1	-	TGTGCCAGCAGTGCGCGGGACAGGGCTGGGGAGACCCAGTACTTC	CASSARDRAGETQYF